A single sample gave rise to the 5 T cell receptor beta chains below, sequenced in a study of beta chain features in type 1 diabetes. Reverse transcribing all isolated RNA meant expressed TCRB transcripts were sequenced. Sequencing used immunoSEQ multiplex PCR; TCRdb keeps in-frame clones, though not all of them. The sample lists about 240,000 clones; about 25% were seen once. Sequencing was carried out using central memory CD4+ T cells from blood. The receptors here all came from a man aged 25 to 40 in good health.

This chain links TRBV14 with TRBJ2-5; D uncertain. Per germline, CDR1 SGHDN and CDR2 FVKESK. This CDR3 region has 13 residues. V was clipped by 4 bases and J by 3 bases, with 9 bases between them. The CDR3 is CASSRGLEETQYF. CDR3 sequence (DNA): TGTGCCAGCAGCCGGGGTCTTGAAGAGACCCAGTACTTC.

To note about this clone: Other DNA sequences within the sample encode an identical CDR3. This chain uses TRBV4-2 with TRBJ2-3; D remains ambiguous. The germline V gene has CDR1 LGHNA and CDR2 YNFKEQ. The CDR3 runs 15 residues. Trimming stripped 0 bases from V and 0 bases from J, with 7 bases between. CDR3: CASSQEDSSTDTQYF. The CDR3 DNA reads TGTGCCAGCAGCCAAGAGGATTCTAGCACAGATACGCAGTATTTT.

CDR3 loop: CSVVKSGNTEAFF. The CDR3 DNA follows: TGCAGCGTTGTTAAGTCAGGGAACACTGAAGCTTTCTTT. The chain employs TRBV29-1 and TRBJ1-1; no clear D. Germline CDR1 is SQVTM and CDR2 is ANQGSEA. V lost 4 bases and J 1 base, leaving 10 bases between the germline ends. This CDR3 is built from 13 residues.

The chain employs TRBV7-2 and TRBJ2-1, with a tentative D call TRBD2 (5 bases). V was shortened by 5 bases and J by 0 bases, with 11 bases between the two germline ends. The length of the CDR3 is 15 residues. Germline loops: CDR1 SGHTA, CDR2 FQGNSA. The CDR3 nucleotides read TGTGCCAGCAGCCGGGGTGCGAACTCCTACAATGAGCAGTTCTTC. Its translation: CASSRGANSYNEQFF. Drawing the rest from reference TRBV7-2 and TRBJ2-1, the complete variable domain is GAGVSQSPSNKVTEKGKDVELRCDPISGHTALYWYRQSLGQGLEFLIYFQGNSAPDKSGLPSDRFSAERTGGSVSTLTIQRTQQEDSAVYLCASSRGANSYNEQFFGPGTRLTVL.

This clone has ten or more counts. This chain connects TRBV5-4 to TRBJ2-5; D is unresolved. This CDR3 has 15 amino acids. CDR1 SGHNT and CDR2 YYREEE come from the germline V gene (reference sequence). Trimming removed 0 bases from V and 0 bases from J, with 9 bases in between. The CDR3 DNA is TGTGCCAGCAGCTTGGATGGCAGCTACCAAGAGACCCAGTACTTC. It is translated as CASSLDGSYQETQYF.